This T cell receptor (beta chain) was documented in a study of regulatory T cells in long-lasting Graves disease. This CDR3 is 14 amino acids long. Germline V gene sequence: CDR1 SEHNR, CDR2 FQNEAQ (reference sequence). Trimming shortened V by 3 bases and J by 5 bases, and 13 bases separated the two germline ends. Described time point: newly diagnosed GD, antithyroid drugs for less than 3 months. Extracted RNA from PBMCs served as the source of the TCR library. Arm-PCR of CDR3 regions with iRepertoire HTBI primers generated TCR beta libraries. MiXCR, run by TCRdb on the multiplex PCR reads, gives a single entry per CDR3 protein. The sample has around 480,000 distinct CDR3 sequences; about 16% are singletons. These data were likewise used in another study, on T cells in Graves' hyperthyroidism and ophthalmopathy. As reported in that work: A patient was excluded if there was uncontrolled infection, other autoimmune disease, pregnancy or lactation. First-round RT-PCR targeting the TCR CDR3 was performed with the HTBI primer set.

The sample was peripheral blood mononuclear cells (PBMCs), taken at new diagnosis, from a patient treated with antithyroid drugs. This sequence originates from a woman aged 40 to 65 with Graves disease. The V gene is TRBV7-9, the J gene TRBJ2-5; D unresolved. The CDR3 is CASSFAYGPETQYF. The CDR3 coding sequence is TGTGCCAGCAGCTTCGCGTACGGGCCCGAGACCCAGTACTTC.